This TCR beta chain emerged from a study of read filtering for tumor transcriptome and immune sequencing. Study at large: Mean patient age was about 66 years, range about 45 to 85; 17 male, about 15 female. Whole-transcriptome libraries were prepared after DNase treatment. IR-seq gave about 4.05 to 11 million TCR reads per sample; RNA-seq gave roughly 75 to 1,300.

Molecular barcoded adaptors covering alpha/delta and beta/gamma chains were used on around 370 ng RNA. From the reads, TCRdb called clonotypes with MiXCR, one entry per CDR3 protein. In the table there are tens of thousands of distinct CDR3 sequences, about 18% of which are singletons. This clonotype appeared many times. Every patient had bone marrow sampled while the disease was active. The CDR3 has 14 residues. CDR1 is SGHVS and CDR2 is FQNEAQ in the germline V gene. V lost 4 bases and J lost 2, with 12 bases in between. The source material was a population of CD138-negative cells sorted from bone marrow. The clonotype originates from a donor at least 40 years old with multiple myeloma. The V gene is TRBV7-8, the J gene TRBJ2-7, with D tentatively TRBD1 (5 bases). The CDR3 region has the DNA TGTGCCAGCAGCTATGACAGTCGTACCTACGAGCAGTACTTC. It specifies CASSYDSRTYEQYF.